Sequencing of this TCR beta chain was carried out in a study of a mutant IDH1 vaccine in newly diagnosed glioma. Overall study: Vaccination started 4-6 weeks after radiotherapy alone, or with temozolomide cycles. Mean patient age was around 40 years; approximately 60% were male and around 38% female. Visit V12 was at week 35; visit V13 was at week 47.

Sequencing was performed with immunoSEQ multiplex PCR; in TCRdb, only in-frame clones are kept and a portion is missing. Here the sample spans about 56,000 clones, less than 80% being singletons. Points on this clone: The target antigen is unknown.

Time point denoted: week 47, end of study. A single vaccine dose contained 300 ug of mutant IDH1 20-mer peptide, and topical imiquimod was used with it. Weeks 1, 3, 5, 7, 11, 15, 19 and 23 were when patients received their eight vaccinations. From germline, CDR1 is SGHTA and CDR2 FQGNSA. Trimming removed 4 bases from V and 2 bases from J, with 12 bases in between. CDR3 size: 14 residues. Sequenced material: PBMCs, taken from a glioma patient whose treatment included an IDH1 peptide vaccine. The sequence derives from a man aged 45 to 65 with glioma. J is TRBJ2-7 and V is TRBV7-2, with D perhaps being TRBD1 or TRBD2 (5 bases each). In DNA form, the CDR3 reads TGTGCCAGCAGCTCTGGGACGGACGCCTACGAGCAGTACTTC. Translated, it gives CASSSGTDAYEQYF.